This is a list of T cell receptor beta chains from one sample in a study of blood T cell repertoires in COVID-19. TCRdb keeps only in-frame clones here, not all; method: immunoSEQ multiplex PCR. The sample contains roughly 380,000 clones, almost 90% of which appear only once. Sequencing used PBMCs or T cells enriched from blood (not recorded which). The receptor source for this set is a woman between 25 and 40 years old who had been exposed to COVID-19. The CDR3 runs from the conserved cysteine through the conserved F or W. D genes are given only for firm matches. Clone size is shown for a subset of rows, as once, few, many or a class of expanded clone.

D,size,V,J,DNA,CDR3
TRBD2,-,TRBV18,TRBJ2-5,TGTGCCAGCTCACCACCGTGGGGGGGCCAAGAGACCCAGTACTTC,CASSPPWGGQETQYF
-,-,TRBV21-1,TRBJ2-3,TGTGCCAGCAGCAAAGCTACCCCTAGGGGACTAGCGGGTAGCACAGATACGCAGTATTTT,CASSKATPRGLAGSTDTQYF
TRBD1,few,TRBV30,TRBJ1-2,TGTGCCTGGACTAGACAGGGGGTCCTGAGGGACTATGGCTACACCTTC,CAWTRQGVLRDYGYTF
-,-,TRBV5-1,TRBJ1-1,TGCGCCAGCAGCTTGGTTCCCGGGGTGAACACTGAAGCTTTCTTT,CASSLVPGVNTEAFF
TRBD2,-,TRBV29-1,TRBJ2-7,TGCAGCGTTGAACCCGGACTAGCGGAGACCTACGAGCAGTACTTC,CSVEPGLAETYEQYF
TRBD1,-,TRBV7-9,TRBJ1-5,TGTGCCAGCAGTCTCGGACAGGGGGACAATCAGCCCCAGCATTTT,CASSLGQGDNQPQHF
-,few,TRBV6-5,TRBJ2-2,TGTGCCAGCAATCGAAGACAGGGAGGAACCGGGGAGCTGTTTTTT,CASNRRQGGTGELFF
-,once,TRBV7-3,TRBJ2-3,TGTGCCAGCAGCTTAGACAGCTTCACAGATACGCAGTATTTT,CASSLDSFTDTQYF
TRBD2,-,TRBV9,TRBJ2-7,TGTGCCAGCAGCGTAGGACTAGCGGGAGGGGGGGGCTCCTACGAGCAGTACTTC,CASSVGLAGGGGSYEQYF
-,-,TRBV6-5,TRBJ1-3,TGTGCCAGCAGTTGGGGGCGAGGGAGCTCTGGAAACACCATATATTTT,CASSWGRGSSGNTIYF
TRBD1,-,TRBV12-3/TRBV12-4,TRBJ1-1,TGTGCCAGCAGCCGACAGGGCCTGTTAGGAGCTTTCTTT,CASSRQGLLGAFF
TRBD1,once,TRBV5-1,TRBJ1-1,TGCGCCAGCAGCTTTATGGTGACAGGGCAAACTGAAGCTTTCTTT,CASSFMVTGQTEAFF
-,-,TRBV15,TRBJ2-7,TGTGCCACCAGCAGAGGGGGGGTTGTCGAGCAGTACTTC,CATSRGGVVEQYF
TRBD1,-,TRBV29-1,TRBJ1-1,TGCAGCGTCCGGGACAGGGTGAACACTGAAGCTTTCTTT,CSVRDRVNTEAFF
-,-,TRBV7-9,TRBJ2-7,TGTGCCAGCAGCTCCCCGACAGCCTCCTACGAGCAGTACTTC,CASSSPTASYEQYF
-,once,TRBV19,TRBJ2-3,TGTGCCAGTACCGCGGCCTCAGGGGGGCCCACAGATACGCAGTATTTT,CASTAASGGPTDTQYF
TRBD1,few,TRBV7-8,TRBJ1-2,TGTGCCAGCAGCGCATTGACAGGGGATGGCTACACCTTC,CASSALTGDGYTF
TRBD1,-,TRBV7-9,TRBJ1-3,TGTGCCAGCAGCTCGACCGACAGGGTAGGAAACACCATATATTTT,CASSSTDRVGNTIYF
TRBD1,-,TRBV18,TRBJ2-1,TGTGCCAGCTCAGCTCGACAGGGGAATGAGCAGTTCTTC,CASSARQGNEQFF
-,-,TRBV5-1,TRBJ2-1,TGCGCCAGCAGCTTGGCCCCGGAGTATTACAATGAGCAGTTCTTC,CASSLAPEYYNEQFF
TRBD1,-,TRBV19,TRBJ1-3,TGTGCCAGTAGTATGGTGGGACAGCGCTCTGGAAACACCATATATTTT,CASSMVGQRSGNTIYF
-,-,TRBV28,TRBJ1-2,TGTGCCAGCAGTTCCCTTGTATGGGGGCCTAACTATGGCTACACCTTC,CASSSLVWGPNYGYTF
TRBD2,-,TRBV7-2,TRBJ2-7,TGTGCCAGCAGCTTCCAGACTAGCGGGAAGTACGAGCAGTACTTC,CASSFQTSGKYEQYF
-,-,TRBV24-1,TRBJ2-7,TGTGCCACCAAGTCCGGACAGCCAGCGGGGGAGCAGTACTTC,CATKSGQPAGEQYF
TRBD2,-,TRBV7-3,TRBJ2-1,TGTGCCAGCAGCTTAAATTCGGGAGGCGGTGATGAGCAGTTCTTC,CASSLNSGGGDEQFF
TRBD2,-,TRBV9,TRBJ2-1,TGTGCCAGCAGCGTAGGGACTAGCGGGAACAATGAGCAGTTCTTC,CASSVGTSGNNEQFF
-,few,TRBV11-1,TRBJ1-1,TGTGCCAGCAGCTTAGGCGGGGGATCTGAAGCTTTCTTT,CASSLGGGSEAFF
-,-,TRBV28,TRBJ1-4,TGTGCCAGCAGTTTAGGGAGGCCGCCTAATGAAAAACTGTTTTTT,CASSLGRPPNEKLFF